This entry lists 24 T cell receptor beta chains sequenced from one sample in a study of blood T cell repertoires in COVID-19. Clones were read by immunoSEQ multiplex PCR, and TCRdb kept only the in-frame ones, dropping some. The sample lists approximately 150,000 clones, approximately 80% occurring once. What was sequenced was peripheral blood. These receptors were obtained from a woman over 75 with COVID-19, enrolled during active disease.

The rearrangement uses TRBV27 and TRBJ1-1; TRBD1 matches at 7 bases. The CDR3 is 15 amino acids. Unmatched junction bases numbered 12, after V lost 4 bases and J lost 7 bases. From germline, CDR1 is MNHEY and CDR2 SMNVEV (reference sequence). The CDR3 sequence: CASSSPGQPIIEAFF. In DNA form, the CDR3 reads TGTGCCAGCAGTTCCCCGGGACAGCCAATAATTGAAGCTTTCTTT.

This clone occurred a few times. The rearrangement joins TRBV5-1 to TRBJ2-3; possible D gene TRBD2, 6 bases. The CDR3 length is 14 residues. Germline CDR1 and CDR2: SGHRS and YFSETQ. Trimming took off 5 bases at V and 1 base at J, with 11 bases between the two ends. In DNA form, the CDR3 reads TGCGCCAGCAGGGGTGCGGGGCGCACAGATACGCAGTATTTT. This sequence encodes CASRGAGRTDTQYF.

The rearrangement joins TRBV19 to TRBJ1-2, with 7 bases aligning to TRBD1. With V trimmed by 0 bases and J by 6 bases, 10 bases remained unmatched. CDR3 length: 16 amino acids. Germline loops: CDR1 LNHDA, CDR2 SQIVND (reference sequence). DNA for the CDR3: TGTGCCAGTAGTATAGATCCTACAGGGGCCTCTAATGGCTACACCTTC. This gives the protein CASSIDPTGASNGYTF. Based on the CDR3 plus reference TRBV19 and TRBJ1-2, the full variable domain is DGGITQSPKYLFRKEGQNVTLSCEQNLNHDAMYWYRQDPGQGLRLIYYSQIVNDFQKGDIAEGYSVSREKKESFPLTVTSAQKNPTAFYLCASSIDPTGASNGYTFGSGTRLTVV.

This clone was picked up a small number of times. The CDR3, as DNA: TGTGCCAGCAGCGAACAGGGGGCTGAAGGGGCCAACGTCCTGACTTTC. This translates into CASSEQGAEGANVLTF. The chain carries TRBV28 and TRBJ2-6; 9 nucleotides line up with TRBD1. With V trimmed by 6 bases and J by 4 bases, 7 bases remained unmatched. The CDR3 extends over 16 amino acids. The germline V gene has CDR1 MDHEN and CDR2 SYDVKM.

The chain is built from TRBV3-1 (or the pseudogene TRBV3-2) and TRBJ2-7; 9 bases are a match to TRBD1. J lost 3 bases, V lost 2 bases, and 5 bases had no gene match. The V gene's germline CDR1 is LGHDT and CDR2 YNNKEL (reference sequence). The CDR3 contains 15 residues. CDR3 sequence reads: CASSQPLTGGYEQYF. As DNA, the CDR3 is TGTGCCAGCAGCCAACCATTGACAGGGGGCTACGAGCAGTACTTC.

Note on this clone: The junction departs from germline at one end; a sequencing error may be responsible. The chain combines TRBV6-1 with TRBJ2-1, with 10 positions matching TRBD2. Per the germline V gene, CDR1 is MNHNS and CDR2 is SASEGT. There are 13 residues in the CDR3. Written as DNA, the CDR3 is TGTGCCAGCAGTGAAGGGGCTAGCGGGGGCCAGGTCTTC. Translated: CASSEGASGGQVF.

In its sample, this clone was seen a few times. This chain uses TRBV15 with TRBJ1-5; D ambiguous. Germline CDR1 and CDR2: LNHNV and YYDKDF (reference sequence). The CDR3 totals 17 residues. V was trimmed by 0 bases and J by 1 base, leaving 13 bases between them. For the CDR3, the DNA is TGTGCCACCAGCAGAGATCTCCGAGGCAACAGCAATCAGCCCCAGCATTTT. Translated, it gives CATSRDLRGNSNQPQHF.

V and J are TRBV5-1 and TRBJ2-6; tentative D call: TRBD1 (6 bases). The CDR3 has 17 residues. Trimming removed 0 bases at V and 1 base at J, with 11 bases between. Germline CDR1 and CDR2: SGHRS and YFSETQ. The chain's CDR3 is CASSLAGTISGANVLTF. In DNA form, the CDR3 reads TGCGCCAGCAGCTTGGCCGGGACAATATCTGGGGCCAACGTCCTGACTTTC.

Comments on this clone: One junction end does not reproduce the germline sequence, and a read error may be involved. The chain couples TRBV7-9 to TRBJ1-3; D might be TRBD1 (5 bases). CDR3 length: 16 residues. The germline CDR1 and CDR2 sequences are SEHNR and FQNEAQ (reference sequence). The CDR3 protein is CVSSQKTVRSGNTIYF. DNA for the CDR3: TGTGTCAGCAGCCAAAAGACAGTTCGCTCTGGAAACACCATATATTTT.

This clone was found once. This rearrangement joins TRBV5-1 to TRBJ2-1; 9 positions match TRBD2. The J segment lost 6 bases and the V segment lost 4 bases, leaving 8 bases of the junction unmatched. The length of the CDR3 is 15 residues. CDR1 is SGHRS, CDR2 YFSETQ, per germline. The CDR3 loop reads CASSEVAGGSNEQFF. In nucleotides, the CDR3 is TGCGCCAGCAGCGAGGTGGCGGGAGGGTCCAATGAGCAGTTCTTC.

In its sample, this clone was seen once. This chain links TRBV10-3 with TRBJ1-1, with TRBD1 matching over 11 bases. Looked up from germline, CDR1 is ENHRY and CDR2 is SYGVKD. Trimming cost V 6 bases and J 5 bases; bases outside gene matches: 5. The CDR3 consists of 14 residues. CDR3 in amino acids: CAIRGDRGRTEAFF. The CDR3 DNA is TGTGCCATCAGGGGGGACAGGGGGAGGACTGAAGCTTTCTTT.

The CDR3, as DNA: TGTGCCAGTAAAGGACAGTGGGACAATGAGCAGTTCTTC. Translated: CASKGQWDNEQFF. The genes are TRBV6-5 and TRBJ2-1; D perhaps matches TRBD1 (6 bases). This CDR3 spans 13 amino acids. The germline V gene encodes CDR1 MNHEY and CDR2 SVGAGI. V was pared by 9 bases and J by 5 bases, with 14 bases between.

J is TRBJ2-2 and V is TRBV6-5; D gene ambiguous. The CDR3 is made up of 13 amino acids. V was clipped by 7 bases and J by 1 base, with 7 bases between them. Looked up from germline, CDR1 is MNHEY and CDR2 is SVGAGI. This chain's CDR3 is CASTRQNTGELFF. CDR3 nucleotides: TGTGCCAGCACCCGACAGAACACCGGGGAGCTGTTTTTT.

The chain employs TRBV5-6 and TRBJ1-4; D remains ambiguous. V was trimmed by 0 bases and J by 8 bases, leaving 20 bases between them. This CDR3 is built from 17 residues. Germline V gene sequence: CDR1 SGHDT, CDR2 YYEEEE. For the CDR3, the DNA is TGTGCCAGCAGCTTGGCCTTAAATGATCCGGGTAGGGAAAAACTGTTTTTT. Protein: CASSLALNDPGREKLFF.

The CDR3 protein is CSVAQAPKDTEAFF. DNA of the CDR3: TGCAGCGTTGCACAGGCACCAAAAGACACTGAAGCTTTCTTT. The J gene is TRBJ1-1, the V gene TRBV29-1; tentatively, D is TRBD1 (5 bases). This CDR3 is 14 amino acids long. V lost 4 bases and J lost 3, with 15 bases in between. CDR1 is SQVTM and CDR2 is ANQGSEA in the germline V gene. The full variable domain, rest sourced from reference TRBV29-1 and TRBJ1-1, is SAVISQKPSRDICQRGTSLTIQCQVDSQVTMMFWYRQQPGQSLTLIATANQGSEATYESGFVIDKFPISRPNLTFSTLTVSNMSPEDSSIYLCSVAQAPKDTEAFFGQGTRLTVV.

Only one count was recorded for this clone. The chain combines TRBV10-3 with TRBJ2-3; 9 nucleotides agree with TRBD1. The CDR3 is 14 residues long. Trimming took 6 bases from V and 1 from J; bases not matched to a gene: 2. Germline V gene data show CDR1 as ENHRY and CDR2 as SYGVKD. The CDR3 coding sequence is TGTGCCATCAGGGGACAGGGAGGCACAGATACGCAGTATTTT. It translates to CAIRGQGGTDTQYF.

The chain carries TRBV29-1 and TRBJ2-7, with D possibly TRBD2 on 6 matching bases. V was trimmed by 3 bases and J by 9 bases, leaving 12 bases between them. The germline V gene encodes CDR1 SQVTM and CDR2 ANQGSEA. The CDR3 extends over 11 amino acids. DNA of the CDR3: TGCAGCGTTGATTTCGGGGGTGGGCAGTACTTC. Protein sequence: CSVDFGGGQYF.

This clone appeared once. The rearrangement uses TRBV6-6 and TRBJ2-3; the match to TRBD2 covers 8 bases. This CDR3 has 15 residues. Trimming removed 7 bases from V and 0 bases from J; junction bases left unmatched: 6. Germline CDR1 reads MNHNY; CDR2 reads SVGAGI (reference sequence). This chain's CDR3 is CASIGASGSTDTQYF. For the CDR3, the DNA is TGTGCCAGCATAGGGGCTAGCGGGAGCACAGATACGCAGTATTTT.

In nucleotides, the CDR3 is TGTGCCAGCAGTTACTCGGGGGGGCTGGTTAGAAAACTGTTTTTT. Translated: CASSYSGGLVRKLFF. This sequence joins TRBV6-5 and TRBJ1-4; D might be TRBD1 (6 bases). Per germline, CDR1 MNHEY and CDR2 SVGAGI. The CDR3 runs to 15 residues. V was cut by 0 bases and J by 10 bases, with 15 bases left in between.

This chain joins TRBV28 and TRBJ1-5; 9 bases fit TRBD1. Germline values: CDR1 MDHEN, CDR2 SYDVKM. The V segment lost 6 bases and the J segment 5 bases; nucleotides outside the gene matches: 2. The CDR3 totals 13 residues. The CDR3 DNA follows: TGTGCCAGCAGGACAGGGGGATATCAGCCCCAGCATTTT. It translates to CASRTGGYQPQHF.

The J gene is TRBJ2-5, the V gene TRBV28, with D maybe TRBD2 (5 bases). Germline V lookup: CDR1 MDHEN, CDR2 SYDVKM. The CDR3 is made up of 12 amino acids. V lost 6 bases and J 7 bases, leaving 12 bases between the germline ends. CDR3 in DNA: TGTGCCAGCAGCTTCCCCCGGGGGACCCAGTACTTC. Translation gives CASSFPRGTQYF.

This chain connects TRBV27 to TRBJ2-1; D gene uncertain. Germline CDR1 is MNHEY and CDR2 is SMNVEV (reference sequence). This CDR3 has 12 amino acids. With 7 bases removed from V and 6 bases from J, the gap between germline ends came to 10 bases. The CDR3 sequence is CASTRPGNEQFF. The CDR3, as DNA: TGTGCCAGCACCCGACCGGGCAATGAGCAGTTCTTC.

The gene calls are TRBV5-1 and TRBJ2-3; 12 positions match TRBD2. There are 17 residues in the CDR3. With 0 bases clipped from V and 5 bases from J, the junction kept 7 bases outside the gene matches. Germline CDR1 and CDR2: SGHRS and YFSETQ. CDR3 residues: CASSLGLAGVAGDTQYF. DNA for the CDR3: TGCGCCAGCAGCTTGGGACTAGCGGGAGTTGCTGGAGATACGCAGTATTTT. The full variable domain, its missing parts supplied by reference TRBV5-1 and TRBJ2-3, is KAGVTQTPRYLIKTRGQQVTLSCSPISGHRSVSWYQQTPGQGLQFLFEYFSETQRNKGNFPGRFSGRQFSNSRSEMNVSTLELGDSALYLCASSLGLAGVAGDTQYFGPGTRLTVL.

This clone has just one count. The chain has TRBV6-5 and TRBJ2-3; 7 bases agree with TRBD1. The germline gives CDR1 MNHEY, CDR2 SVGAGI. There are 15 residues in the CDR3. V lost 6 bases to trimming and J lost 4 bases; unmatched junction nucleotides: 10. This CDR3 reads CASSGAWTGPDTQYF. For the CDR3, the DNA is TGTGCCAGCAGCGGGGCCTGGACAGGCCCAGATACGCAGTATTTT.